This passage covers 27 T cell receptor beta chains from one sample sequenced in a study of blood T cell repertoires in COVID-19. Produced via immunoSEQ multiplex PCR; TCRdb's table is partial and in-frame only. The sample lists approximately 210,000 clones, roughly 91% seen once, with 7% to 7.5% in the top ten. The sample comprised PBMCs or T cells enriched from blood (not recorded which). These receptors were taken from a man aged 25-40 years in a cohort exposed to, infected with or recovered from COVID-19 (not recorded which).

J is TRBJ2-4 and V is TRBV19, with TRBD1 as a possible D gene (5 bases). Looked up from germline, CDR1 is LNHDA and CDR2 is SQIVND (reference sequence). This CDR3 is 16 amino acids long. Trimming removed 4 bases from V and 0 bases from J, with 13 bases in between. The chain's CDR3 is CASSTTITGAKNIQYF. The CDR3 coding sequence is TGTGCCAGTAGTACCACCATTACAGGAGCCAAAAACATTCAGTACTTC.

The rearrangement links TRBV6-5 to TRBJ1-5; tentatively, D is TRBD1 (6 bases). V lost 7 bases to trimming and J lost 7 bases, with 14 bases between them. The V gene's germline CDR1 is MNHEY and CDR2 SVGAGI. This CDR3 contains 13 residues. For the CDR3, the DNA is TGTGCCAGCATTAGGACAGAAGGCCAGCCCCAGCATTTT. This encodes CASIRTEGQPQHF.

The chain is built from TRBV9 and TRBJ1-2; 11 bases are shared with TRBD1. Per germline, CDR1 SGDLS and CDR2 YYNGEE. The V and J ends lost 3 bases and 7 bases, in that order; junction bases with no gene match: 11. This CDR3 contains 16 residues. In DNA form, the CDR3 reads TGTGCCAGCAGCGCCCCCCGCGGACAGGGGGCTAGTGGCTACACCTTC. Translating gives CASSAPRGQGASGYTF.

The CDR3 region is CASSLVRTSARGVQFF. Here the CDR3 DNA reads TGTGCCAGCAGCTTAGTTAGGACTAGCGCCCGAGGAGTGCAGTTCTTC. The V gene is TRBV11-2, the J gene TRBJ2-1; 9 bases are shared with TRBD2. The CDR3 length is 16 residues. The germline CDR1 and CDR2 sequences are SGHAT and FQNNGV. V shed 1 base, J shed 12 bases, and the junction held 13 bases outside the gene matches.

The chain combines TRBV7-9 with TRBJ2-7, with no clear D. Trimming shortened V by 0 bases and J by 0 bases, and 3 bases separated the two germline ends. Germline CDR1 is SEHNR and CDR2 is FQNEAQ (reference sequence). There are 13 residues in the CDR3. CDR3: CASSLAGSYEQYF. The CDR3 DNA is TGTGCCAGCAGCTTAGCCGGCTCCTACGAGCAGTACTTC.

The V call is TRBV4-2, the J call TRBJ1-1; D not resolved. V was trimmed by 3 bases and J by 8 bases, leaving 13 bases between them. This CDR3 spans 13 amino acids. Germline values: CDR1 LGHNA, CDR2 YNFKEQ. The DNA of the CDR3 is TGTGCCAGCAGCCACCCCGAGGGAGTAGAAGCTTTCTTT. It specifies CASSHPEGVEAFF.

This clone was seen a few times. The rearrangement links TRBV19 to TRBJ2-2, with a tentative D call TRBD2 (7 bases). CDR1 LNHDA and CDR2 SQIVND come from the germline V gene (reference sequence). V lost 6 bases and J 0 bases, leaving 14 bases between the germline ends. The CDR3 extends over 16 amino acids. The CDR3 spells CASRGGAGANTGELFF. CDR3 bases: TGTGCCAGTAGAGGGGGGGCGGGAGCGAACACCGGGGAGCTGTTTTTT.

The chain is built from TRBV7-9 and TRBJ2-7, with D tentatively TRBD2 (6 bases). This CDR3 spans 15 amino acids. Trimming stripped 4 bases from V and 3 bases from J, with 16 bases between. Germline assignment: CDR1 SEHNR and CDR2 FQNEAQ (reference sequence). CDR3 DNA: TGTGCCAGCAGCTCACCCCCGGGACTCCTCTACGAGCAGTACTTC. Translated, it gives CASSSPPGLLYEQYF. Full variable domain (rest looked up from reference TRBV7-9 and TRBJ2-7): DTGVSQNPRHKITKRGQNVTFRCDPISEHNRLYWYRQTLGQGPEFLTYFQNEAQLEKSRLLSDRFSAERPKGSFSTLEIQRTEQGDSAMYLCASSSPPGLLYEQYFGPGTRLTVT.

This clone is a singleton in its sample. DNA of the CDR3: TGCAGCGTTGAAGATCGAGGCAGTAGGGAGACCCAGTACTTC. This codes for CSVEDRGSRETQYF. The chain recombines TRBV29-1 with TRBJ2-5, with unresolved D. V lost 0 bases to trimming and J lost 5 bases, with 13 bases between them. CDR3 length: 14 amino acids. In germline, CDR1 is SQVTM, CDR2 ANQGSEA.

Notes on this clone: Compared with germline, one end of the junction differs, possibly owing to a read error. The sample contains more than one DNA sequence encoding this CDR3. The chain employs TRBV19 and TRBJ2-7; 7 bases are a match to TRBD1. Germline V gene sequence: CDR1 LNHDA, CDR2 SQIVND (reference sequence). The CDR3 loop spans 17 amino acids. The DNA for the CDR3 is TGTGCCAGTAGTACCATCCACCGACAGGGAATAACCTACGAGCAATACTTC. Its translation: CASSTIHRQGITYEQYF.

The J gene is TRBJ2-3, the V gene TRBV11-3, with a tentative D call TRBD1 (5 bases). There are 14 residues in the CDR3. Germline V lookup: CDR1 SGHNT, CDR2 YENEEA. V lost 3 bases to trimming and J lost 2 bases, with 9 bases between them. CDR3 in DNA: TGTGCCAGCAGCTTGACAGTGAACACAGATACGCAGTATTTT. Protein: CASSLTVNTDTQYF.

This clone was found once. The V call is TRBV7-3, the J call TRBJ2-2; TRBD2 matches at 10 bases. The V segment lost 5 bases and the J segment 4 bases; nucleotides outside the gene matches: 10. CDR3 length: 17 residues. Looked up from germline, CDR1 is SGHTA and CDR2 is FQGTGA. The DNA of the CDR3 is TGTGCCAGCAGCCTTTATACTAGCGGGGACTTCACCGGGGAGCTGTTTTTT. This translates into CASSLYTSGDFTGELFF.

CDR3 region: CASRGYGADYGYTF. CDR3 nucleotide sequence: TGTGCCAGCAGGGGGTATGGGGCCGACTATGGCTACACCTTC. V gene TRBV6-1 combines with J gene TRBJ1-2; a weak D match, TRBD1 (5 bases). Germline values: CDR1 MNHNS, CDR2 SASEGT. CDR3 length equals 14 residues. V dropped 6 bases and J dropped 3 bases, with 14 bases sitting between them.

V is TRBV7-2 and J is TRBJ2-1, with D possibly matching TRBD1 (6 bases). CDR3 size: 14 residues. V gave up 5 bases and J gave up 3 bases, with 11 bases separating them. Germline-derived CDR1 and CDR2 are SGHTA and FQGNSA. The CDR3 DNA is TGTGCCAGCAGCCCGGGACAAAACTACAATGAGCAGTTCTTC. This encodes CASSPGQNYNEQFF.

CDR3 DNA: TGCGCCAGCAGCCAAGTCCGGGGTTACGAGCAGTACTTC. This encodes CASSQVRGYEQYF. The V and J genes are TRBV4-1 and TRBJ2-7; weak D call: TRBD2 (5 bases). Per germline, CDR1 MGHRA and CDR2 YSYEKL. This CDR3 is built from 13 residues. Trimming shortened V by 1 base and J by 4 bases, and 8 bases separated the two germline ends.

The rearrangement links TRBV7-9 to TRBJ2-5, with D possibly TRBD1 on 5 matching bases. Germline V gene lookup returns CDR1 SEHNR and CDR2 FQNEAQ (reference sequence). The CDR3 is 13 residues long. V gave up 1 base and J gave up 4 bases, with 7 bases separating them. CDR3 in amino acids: CASSLVGAETQYF. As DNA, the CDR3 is TGTGCCAGCAGCTTAGTTGGGGCAGAGACCCAGTACTTC. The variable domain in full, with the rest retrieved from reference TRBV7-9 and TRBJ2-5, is DTGVSQNPRHKITKRGQNVTFRCDPISEHNRLYWYRQTLGQGPEFLTYFQNEAQLEKSRLLSDRFSAERPKGSFSTLEIQRTEQGDSAMYLCASSLVGAETQYFGPGTRLLVL.

The CDR3 nucleotides are TGTGCCACCAGTTTACGGGGATTTAACAATGAGCAGTTCTTC. Amino acids: CATSLRGFNNEQFF. This rearrangement joins TRBV24-1 to TRBJ2-1, with TRBD2 as a possible D gene (5 bases). The germline CDR1 and CDR2 sequences are KGHDR and SFDVKD. The CDR3 runs to 14 residues. Trimming pared 6 bases from V and 5 bases from J, leaving 13 bases between.

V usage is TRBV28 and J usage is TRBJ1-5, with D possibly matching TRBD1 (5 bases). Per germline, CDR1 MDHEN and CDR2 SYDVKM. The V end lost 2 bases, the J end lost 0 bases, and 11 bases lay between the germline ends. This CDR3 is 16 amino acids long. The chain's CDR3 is CASSLLDSNSNQPQHF. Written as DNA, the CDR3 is TGTGCCAGCAGTTTACTTGACAGTAATAGCAATCAGCCCCAGCATTTT.

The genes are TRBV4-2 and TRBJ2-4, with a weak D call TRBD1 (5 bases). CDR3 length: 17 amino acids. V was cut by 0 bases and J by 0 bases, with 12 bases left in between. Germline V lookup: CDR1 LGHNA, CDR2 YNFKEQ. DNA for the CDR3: TGTGCCAGCAGCCAAGATCAGGGTTCTCTAGCCAAAAACATTCAGTACTTC. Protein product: CASSQDQGSLAKNIQYF.

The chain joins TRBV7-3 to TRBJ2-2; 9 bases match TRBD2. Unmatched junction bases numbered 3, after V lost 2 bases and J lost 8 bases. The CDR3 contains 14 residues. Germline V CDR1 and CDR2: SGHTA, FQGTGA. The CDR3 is CASSLRTSDGELFF. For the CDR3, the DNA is TGTGCCAGCAGCTTACGGACTAGCGATGGGGAGCTGTTTTTT.

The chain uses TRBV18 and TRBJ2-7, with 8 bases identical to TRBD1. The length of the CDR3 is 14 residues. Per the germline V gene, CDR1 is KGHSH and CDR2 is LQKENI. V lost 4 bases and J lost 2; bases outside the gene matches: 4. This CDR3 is CASSLQGEAYEQYF. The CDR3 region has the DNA TGTGCCAGCTCACTACAGGGGGAGGCCTACGAGCAGTACTTC.

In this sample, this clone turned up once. CDR3 region: CATGQGRVYGYTF. Here the CDR3 DNA reads TGTGCCACCGGACAGGGGAGAGTCTATGGCTACACCTTC. The chain joins TRBV28 to TRBJ1-2; TRBD1 agrees at 9 bases. The CDR3 loop spans 13 amino acids. V shed 10 bases and J 4 bases; nucleotides not matched to a gene: 7. Per germline, CDR1 MDHEN and CDR2 SYDVKM.

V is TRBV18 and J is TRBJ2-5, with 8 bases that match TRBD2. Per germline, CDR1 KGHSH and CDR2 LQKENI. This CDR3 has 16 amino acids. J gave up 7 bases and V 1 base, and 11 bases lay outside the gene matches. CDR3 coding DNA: TGTGCCAGCTCACCACGAGCGGGAGAACAGTCCGTGACCCAGTACTTC. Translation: CASSPRAGEQSVTQYF. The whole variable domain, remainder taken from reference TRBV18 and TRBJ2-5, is NAGVMQNPRHLVRRRGQEARLRCSPMKGHSHVYWYRQLPEEGLKFMVYLQKENIIDESGMPKERFSAEFPKEGPSILRIQQVVRGDSAAYFCASSPRAGEQSVTQYFGPGTRLLVL.

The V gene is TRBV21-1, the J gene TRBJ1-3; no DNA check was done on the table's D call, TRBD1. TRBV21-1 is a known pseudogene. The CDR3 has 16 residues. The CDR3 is CASSKDGGQGANTIYF. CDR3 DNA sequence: TGTGCCAGCAGCAAAGATGGGGGACAGGGTGCGAACACCATATATTTT.

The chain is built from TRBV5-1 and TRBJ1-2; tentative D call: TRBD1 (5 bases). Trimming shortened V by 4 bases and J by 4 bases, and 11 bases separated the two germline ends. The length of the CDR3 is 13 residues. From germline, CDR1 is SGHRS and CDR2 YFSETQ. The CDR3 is CASSITGGYGYTF. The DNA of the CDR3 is TGCGCCAGCAGCATTACAGGTGGCTATGGCTACACCTTC.

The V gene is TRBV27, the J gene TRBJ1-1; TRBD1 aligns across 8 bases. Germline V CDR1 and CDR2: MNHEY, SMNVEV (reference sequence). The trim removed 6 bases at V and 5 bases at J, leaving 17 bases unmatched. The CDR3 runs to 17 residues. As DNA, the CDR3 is TGTGCCAGCAGCCCGATCACAGGGGGGCTAGGTGGGACTGAAGCTTTCTTT. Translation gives CASSPITGGLGGTEAFF.

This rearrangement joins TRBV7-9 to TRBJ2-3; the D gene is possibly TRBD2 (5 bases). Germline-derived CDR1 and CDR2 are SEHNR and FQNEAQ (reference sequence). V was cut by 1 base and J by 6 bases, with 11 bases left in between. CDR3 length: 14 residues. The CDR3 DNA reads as TGTGCCAGCAGCTTAGATAGCGTTCAGGATACGCAGTATTTT. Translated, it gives CASSLDSVQDTQYF.